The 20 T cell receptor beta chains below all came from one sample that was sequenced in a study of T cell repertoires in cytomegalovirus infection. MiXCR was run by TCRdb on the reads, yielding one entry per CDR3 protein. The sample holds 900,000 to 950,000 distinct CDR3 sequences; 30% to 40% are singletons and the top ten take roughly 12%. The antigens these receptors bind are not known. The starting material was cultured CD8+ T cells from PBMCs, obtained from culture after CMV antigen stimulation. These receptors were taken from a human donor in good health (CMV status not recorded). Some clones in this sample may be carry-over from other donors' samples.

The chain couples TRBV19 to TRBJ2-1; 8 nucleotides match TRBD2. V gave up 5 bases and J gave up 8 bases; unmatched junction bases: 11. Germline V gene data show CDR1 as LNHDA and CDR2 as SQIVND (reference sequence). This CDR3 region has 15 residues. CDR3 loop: CASSPGLVTTHEQFF. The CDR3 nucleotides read TGTGCCAGTAGTCCGGGACTAGTAACTACACATGAGCAGTTCTTC.

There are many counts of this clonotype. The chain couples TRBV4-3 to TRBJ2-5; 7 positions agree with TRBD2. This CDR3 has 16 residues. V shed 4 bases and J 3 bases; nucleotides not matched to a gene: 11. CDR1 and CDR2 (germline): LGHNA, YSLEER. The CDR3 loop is CASSPFQSSGEETQYF. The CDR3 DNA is TGCGCCAGCAGCCCCTTCCAATCTAGCGGCGAAGAGACCCAGTACTTC.

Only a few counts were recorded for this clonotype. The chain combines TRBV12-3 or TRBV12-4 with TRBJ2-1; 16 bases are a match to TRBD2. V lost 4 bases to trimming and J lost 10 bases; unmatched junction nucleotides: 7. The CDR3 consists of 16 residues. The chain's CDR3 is CASSYPGLAGGHEQFF. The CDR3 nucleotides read TGTGCCAGCAGTTACCCGGGACTAGCGGGGGGGCACGAGCAGTTCTTC.

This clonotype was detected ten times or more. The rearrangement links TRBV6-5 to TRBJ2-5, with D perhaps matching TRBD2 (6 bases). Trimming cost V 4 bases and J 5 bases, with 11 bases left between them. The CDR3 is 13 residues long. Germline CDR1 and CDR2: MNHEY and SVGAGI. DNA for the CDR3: TGTGCCAGCAGTTCGGCGGGACGGGAGACCCAGTACTTC. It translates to CASSSAGRETQYF.

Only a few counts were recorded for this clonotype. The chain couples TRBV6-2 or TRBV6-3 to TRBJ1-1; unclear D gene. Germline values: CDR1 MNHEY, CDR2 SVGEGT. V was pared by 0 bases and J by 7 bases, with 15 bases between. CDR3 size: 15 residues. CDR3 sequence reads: CASSYSPGSSDEAFF. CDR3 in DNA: TGTGCCAGCAGTTACTCTCCCGGGTCCTCTGATGAAGCTTTCTTT.

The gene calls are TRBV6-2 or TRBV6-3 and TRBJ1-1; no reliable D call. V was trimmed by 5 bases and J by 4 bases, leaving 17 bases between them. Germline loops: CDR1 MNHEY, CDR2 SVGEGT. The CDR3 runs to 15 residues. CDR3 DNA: TGTGCCAGCAGTCTAGAACCCGACGTAGGCACTGAAGCTTTCTTT. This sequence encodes CASSLEPDVGTEAFF.

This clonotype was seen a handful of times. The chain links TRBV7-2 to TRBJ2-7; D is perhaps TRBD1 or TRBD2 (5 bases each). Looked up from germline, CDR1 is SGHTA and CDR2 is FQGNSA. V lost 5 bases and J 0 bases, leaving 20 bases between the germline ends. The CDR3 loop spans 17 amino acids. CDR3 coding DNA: TGTGCCAGCAGCGCTGGGGGAGCGCTTATTAGCTCCTACGAGCAGTACGTC. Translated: CASSAGGALISSYEQYV.

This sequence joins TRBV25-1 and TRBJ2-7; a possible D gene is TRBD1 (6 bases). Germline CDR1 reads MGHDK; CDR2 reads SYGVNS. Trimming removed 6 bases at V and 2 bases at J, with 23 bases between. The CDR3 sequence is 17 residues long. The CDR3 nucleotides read TGTGCCAGCAGAGGGGAGAAGCCGGGGACACCCACCTACGAGCAGTACTTC. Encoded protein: CASRGEKPGTPTYEQYF.

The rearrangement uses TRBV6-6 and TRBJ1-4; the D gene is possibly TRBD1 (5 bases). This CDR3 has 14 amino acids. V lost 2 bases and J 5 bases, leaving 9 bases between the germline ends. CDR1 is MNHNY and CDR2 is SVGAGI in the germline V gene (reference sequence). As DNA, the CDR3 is TGTGCCAGCAGTTACATACAGGAAAATGAAAAACTGTTTTTT. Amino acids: CASSYIQENEKLFF.

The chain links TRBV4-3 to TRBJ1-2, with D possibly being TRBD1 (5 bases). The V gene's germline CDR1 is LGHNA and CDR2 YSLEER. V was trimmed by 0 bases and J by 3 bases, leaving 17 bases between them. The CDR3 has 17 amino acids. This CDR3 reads CASSQDLSGGRDYGYTF. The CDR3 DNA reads TGCGCCAGCAGCCAAGATCTATCGGGGGGTCGAGACTATGGCTACACCTTC.

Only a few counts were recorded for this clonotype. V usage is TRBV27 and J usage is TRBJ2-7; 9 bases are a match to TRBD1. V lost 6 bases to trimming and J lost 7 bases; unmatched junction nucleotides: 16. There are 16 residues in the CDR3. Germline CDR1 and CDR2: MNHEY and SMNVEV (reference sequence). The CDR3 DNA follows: TGTGCCAGCAGCGTCGTCGTGGTCGGGACAGGGAGGGAGCAGTACTTC. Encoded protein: CASSVVVVGTGREQYF.

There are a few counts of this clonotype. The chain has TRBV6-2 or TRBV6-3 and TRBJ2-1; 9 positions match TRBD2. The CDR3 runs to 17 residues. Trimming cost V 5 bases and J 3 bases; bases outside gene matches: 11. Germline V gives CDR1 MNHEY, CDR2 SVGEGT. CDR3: CASSEAGGALYYNEQFF. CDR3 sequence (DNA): TGTGCCAGCAGTGAGGCGGGGGGGGCCCTGTACTACAATGAGCAGTTCTTC.

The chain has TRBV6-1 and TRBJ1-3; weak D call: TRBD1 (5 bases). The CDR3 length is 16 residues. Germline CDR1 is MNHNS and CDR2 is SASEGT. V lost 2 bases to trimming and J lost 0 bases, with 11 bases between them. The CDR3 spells CASSERGGFSGNTIYF. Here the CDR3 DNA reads TGTGCCAGCAGTGAACGGGGCGGCTTCTCTGGAAACACCATATATTTT.

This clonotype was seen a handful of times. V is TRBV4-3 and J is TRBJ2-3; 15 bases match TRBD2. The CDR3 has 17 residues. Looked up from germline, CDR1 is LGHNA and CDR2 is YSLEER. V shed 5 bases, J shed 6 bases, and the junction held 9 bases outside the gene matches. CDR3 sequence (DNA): TGCGCCAGCAGCGCTCGGACTAGCGGGGGGGCGGGGGATACGCAGTATTTT. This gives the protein CASSARTSGGAGDTQYF.

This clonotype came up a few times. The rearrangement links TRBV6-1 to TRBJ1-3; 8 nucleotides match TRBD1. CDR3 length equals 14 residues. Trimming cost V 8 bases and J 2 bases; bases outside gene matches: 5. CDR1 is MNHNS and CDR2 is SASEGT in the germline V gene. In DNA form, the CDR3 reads TGTGCCAGCGGGTGGACAGGGACTGGAAACACCATATATTTT. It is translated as CASGWTGTGNTIYF.

The CDR3 DNA sequence: TGTGCCAGCCGGGCGTTAGGCAATCAGCCCCAGCATTTT. Encoded protein: CASRALGNQPQHF. The chain recombines TRBV28 with TRBJ1-5; no firm D call. The germline gives CDR1 MDHEN, CDR2 SYDVKM. This CDR3 region has 13 residues. The V and J ends lost 8 bases and 2 bases respectively, with 10 bases between them.

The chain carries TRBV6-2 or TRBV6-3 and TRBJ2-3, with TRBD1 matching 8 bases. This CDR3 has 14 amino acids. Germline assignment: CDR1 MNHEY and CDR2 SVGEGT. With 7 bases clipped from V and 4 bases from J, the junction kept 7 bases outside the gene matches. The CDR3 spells CASKSRGQADTQYF. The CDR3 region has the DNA TGTGCCAGCAAGAGCAGGGGGCAGGCAGATACGCAGTATTTT.

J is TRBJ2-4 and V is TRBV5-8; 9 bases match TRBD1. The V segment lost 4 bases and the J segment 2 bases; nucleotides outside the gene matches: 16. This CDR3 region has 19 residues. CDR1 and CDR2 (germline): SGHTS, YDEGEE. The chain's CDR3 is CASSRRDRVFRETKNIQYF. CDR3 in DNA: TGTGCCAGCAGCCGCCGGGACAGGGTGTTTAGGGAAACCAAAAACATTCAGTACTTC. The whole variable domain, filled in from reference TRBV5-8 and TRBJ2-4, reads EAGVTQSPTHLIKTRGQQATLRCSPISGHTSVYWYQQALGLGLQFLLWYDEGEERNRGNFPPRFSGRQFPNYSSELNVNALELEDSALYLCASSRRDRVFRETKNIQYFGAGTRLSVL.

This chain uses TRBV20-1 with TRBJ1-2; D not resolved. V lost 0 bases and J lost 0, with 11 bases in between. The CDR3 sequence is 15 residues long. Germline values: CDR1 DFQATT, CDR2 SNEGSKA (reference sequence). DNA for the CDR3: TGCAGTGCTAGAGATACGGTGGGAGCTAACTATGGCTACACCTTC. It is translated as CSARDTVGANYGYTF.

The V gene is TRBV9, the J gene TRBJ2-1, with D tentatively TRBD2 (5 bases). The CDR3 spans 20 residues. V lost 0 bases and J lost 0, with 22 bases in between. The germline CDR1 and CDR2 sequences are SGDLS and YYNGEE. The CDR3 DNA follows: TGTGCCAGCAGCGTAGCAACGACGTGGCACCGGGAACCCTCCTACAATGAGCAGTTCTTC. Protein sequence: CASSVATTWHREPSYNEQFF.